What follows describes a single T cell receptor (beta chain). Its target is unknown. The germline V gene encodes CDR1 MDHEN and CDR2 SYDVKM. The CDR3 runs to 16 residues. The sample is drawn from a study of CXCR3-negative and CXCR3-positive naive CD8 T cells. Notes on the study in general: For naive cells, CXCR3-negative and CXCR3-positive subsets had similar TRBV-TRBJ usage; for memory cells, usage differed. CXCR3-positive naive cells had more hydrophobic TRB CDR3s than CXCR3-negative naive cells. Similarly elevated diversity marked both naive subsets, with memory CD8+ cells showing far lower diversity.

Every CD8+ T cell subset underwent triplicate sorting at around 270,000 cells apiece. The study made its TRB cDNA libraries by 5' RACE, adding UMI labels. TCRdb re-called the 5' RACE reads and gives one entry per CDR3 protein, without DNA. The sample shows over 150,000 distinct CDR3 sequences, and nearly 0.5% sits with its ten largest clones. The source material was naive CXCR3+ CD8+ T cells from blood. The subset denotes: CD45RO-CCR7+CD27+CD95- naive CD8+ T cells expressing CXCR3 (TNR3+). The receptor's source is a human donor in good health. Some clones in this sample may be carry-over from other donors' samples. The chain links TRBV28 to TRBJ2-5; TCRdb returns TRBD1, unconfirmable since there is no DNA. The CDR3 spells CASSPPGTGGQETQYF. The full variable domain, with the rest looked up from reference TRBV28 and TRBJ2-5, is DVKVTQSSRYLVKRTGEKVFLECVQDMDHENMFWYRQDPGLGLRLIYFSYDVKMKEKGDIPEGYSVSREKKERFSLILESASTNQTSMYLCASSPPGTGGQETQYFGPGTRLLVL.